This T cell receptor (beta chain) emerged from a study of T cells in Graves' hyperthyroidism and ophthalmopathy. Germline lookup yields CDR1 MNHNS and CDR2 SASEGT. Losses at the gene ends were 5 bases for V and 0 bases for J; bases not matched to a gene: 4. This CDR3 spans 15 amino acids. Overall study results and limits: Ophthalmopathy, as predicted by the model, came a median 6.5 months after the prediction.

Comments on this clonotype: Its antigen remains unknown.

TCR beta CDR3 regions were amplified from RNA transcripts. HTBI primers were the set used in a first-round RT-PCR of the TCR CDR3. TCRdb itself ran the multiplex PCR reads through MiXCR, one entry per CDR3 protein. The sample lists 450,000 to 650,000 distinct CDR3 sequences; approximately 17% were seen once. The sample comprised blood. The TCR was taken from a woman between 18 and 29 years old with Graves' ophthalmopathy. V and J are TRBV6-1 and TRBJ1-5; TRBD1 matches at 7 bases. CDR3 amino acids: CASSTDRFSNQPQHF. The CDR3, as DNA: TGTGCCAGCAGTACGGACAGGTTTAGCAATCAGCCCCAGCATTTT.